Shown below are 14 T cell receptor beta chains from a single sample sequenced in a study of blood T cell repertoires in COVID-19. Profiled with immunoSEQ multiplex PCR; TCRdb holds only in-frame clones, not every one. The repertoire holds some 500,000 clones, with around nine tenths as singletons. The sequenced material came from PBMCs or T cells enriched from blood (not recorded which). Receptors were obtained from a woman aged 35 to 49 who had recovered from COVID-19.

The CDR3 nucleotides read TGTGCCAGCAGCCGGACAGGGAGGACTATGAACACTGAAGCTTTCTTT. Translating it yields CASSRTGRTMNTEAFF. This sequence joins TRBV7-8 and TRBJ1-1; 8 nucleotides agree with TRBD1. Germline V gives CDR1 SGHVS, CDR2 FQNEAQ. The CDR3 runs to 16 residues. V gave up 5 bases and J gave up 0 bases; unmatched junction bases: 8.

The V call is TRBV21-1, the J call TRBJ1-2; TRBD1, the table's D call, lacks a check against the DNA. TRBV21-1 is shown as a pseudogene. The CDR3 is 21 residues long. The CDR3 region is CASSKSRGFETGDTANYGYTF. DNA of the CDR3: TGTGCCAGCAGCAAATCGCGAGGTTTCGAGACAGGTGACACAGCTAACTATGGCTACACCTTC.

The V and J genes are TRBV11-3 and TRBJ2-5, with TRBD2 identical over 10 bases. V trimming: 11 bases; J trimming: 9 bases; junction bases outside the gene matches: 9. Germline V CDR1 and CDR2: SGHNT, YENEEA. The CDR3 length is 12 residues. CDR3 protein: CASEAGGLSQYF. The CDR3 DNA reads as TGTGCCTCTGAAGCGGGAGGGCTTTCCCAGTACTTC.

The chain links TRBV9 to TRBJ2-1, with TRBD2 matching over 8 bases. Germline CDR1 SGDLS, CDR2 YYNGEE. The CDR3 contains 15 residues. The J segment lost 0 bases and the V segment lost 4 bases, leaving 3 bases of the junction unmatched. In DNA form, the CDR3 reads TGTGCCAGCAGCACTACTAGCGGCTCCTACAATGAGCAGTTCTTC. Amino acids: CASSTTSGSYNEQFF.

The chain employs TRBV5-1 and TRBJ2-3; 7 bases match TRBD2. The ends lost 0 bases at V and 5 bases at J; junction bases unmatched: 6. The CDR3 runs 15 residues. Germline-derived CDR1 and CDR2 are SGHRS and YFSETQ. CDR3 DNA sequence: TGCGCCAGCAGCTTGGTGGCTAGCGGAAGAGATACGCAGTATTTT. Its translation: CASSLVASGRDTQYF.

The chain has TRBV7-2 and TRBJ2-7, with D possibly matching TRBD1 (6 bases). Trimming took 5 bases from V and 3 from J, leaving 17 bases between them. Germline V gives CDR1 SGHTA, CDR2 FQGNSA. This CDR3 contains 15 residues. This CDR3 is CASSPQGGSFYEQYF. Here the CDR3 DNA reads TGTGCCAGCAGCCCCCAAGGGGGATCCTTCTACGAGCAGTACTTC.

The V gene is TRBV5-4, the J gene TRBJ2-6; D is undetermined. This CDR3 spans 13 amino acids. V lost 4 bases, J lost 4 bases, and 6 bases lay in between. CDR1 SGHNT and CDR2 YYREEE come from the germline V gene (reference sequence). This chain's CDR3 is CASSPSGANVLTF. Written as DNA, the CDR3 is TGTGCCAGCAGCCCAAGCGGGGCCAACGTCCTGACTTTC.

CDR3 coding DNA: TGTGCCAGCTCAGGGACAGGGCCAGAGACCCAGTACTTC. Translating it yields CASSGTGPETQYF. The chain employs TRBV7-9 and TRBJ2-5, with TRBD1 matching 9 bases. Germline CDR1 reads SEHNR; CDR2 reads FQNEAQ (reference sequence). The CDR3 covers 13 residues. The trim removed 8 bases at V and 4 bases at J, leaving 5 bases unmatched. Filled out from reference TRBV7-9 and TRBJ2-5, the complete variable domain reads DTGVSQNPRHKITKRGQNVTFRCDPISEHNRLYWYRQTLGQGPEFLTYFQNEAQLEKSRLLSDRFSAERPKGSFSTLEIQRTEQGDSAMYLCASSGTGPETQYFGPGTRLLVL.

V and J are TRBV7-8 and TRBJ1-2; 8 nucleotides match TRBD1. Germline V gene sequence: CDR1 SGHVS, CDR2 FQNEAQ. V shed 4 bases, J shed 2 bases, and the junction held 3 bases outside the gene matches. The CDR3 loop spans 14 amino acids. The DNA of the CDR3 is TGTGCCAGCAGCTCCGGGACAGGCAACTATGGCTACACCTTC. Translating gives CASSSGTGNYGYTF.

V and J are TRBV10-2 and TRBJ2-3, with D possibly being TRBD2 (6 bases). CDR3 length: 14 residues. The V end was cut by 6 bases, the J end by 3 bases, with 13 bases between. Germline CDR1 is WSHSY and CDR2 is SAAADI. The CDR3 nucleotides read TGCGCCAGCAGATCGACTAGTGTGACAGATACGCAGTATTTT. Translated: CASRSTSVTDTQYF.

This chain joins TRBV4-3 and TRBJ1-2; 8 nucleotides match TRBD1. Germline CDR1 LGHNA, CDR2 YSLEER. This CDR3 is built from 14 residues. The V segment lost 2 bases and the J segment 2 bases; nucleotides outside the gene matches: 1. The CDR3 is CASSQRTGNYGYTF. CDR3 DNA: TGCGCCAGCAGCCAAAGGACAGGGAACTATGGCTACACCTTC.

This CDR3 reads CASSRQGWDTGELFF. CDR3 nucleotides: TGTGCCAGCAGCCGACAGGGTTGGGACACCGGGGAGCTGTTTTTT. The chain employs TRBV6-5 and TRBJ2-2, with 7 bases that match TRBD1. V gave up 6 bases and J gave up 3 bases; unmatched junction bases: 7. This CDR3 region has 15 residues. The germline V gene encodes CDR1 MNHEY and CDR2 SVGAGI.

The V call is TRBV5-8, the J call TRBJ1-1, with 7 bases matching TRBD1. This CDR3 has 19 amino acids. Germline V gives CDR1 SGHTS, CDR2 YDEGEE. The V gene end was trimmed by 4 bases and the J gene end by 0 bases; junction bases not matched to a gene: 18. CDR3 bases: TGTGCCAGCAGCCCTACCCTCGGGACAGAAGCGGTGGTGAACACTGAAGCTTTCTTT. Protein: CASSPTLGTEAVVNTEAFF.

CDR3 sequence reads: CASSALGGRGHYEQYF. CDR3 coding DNA: TGCGCCAGCAGCGCCCTAGGGGGCAGGGGCCACTACGAGCAGTACTTC. The V call is TRBV5-1, the J call TRBJ2-7; 7 bases agree with TRBD1. Germline loops: CDR1 SGHRS, CDR2 YFSETQ. Trimming took 4 bases from V and 3 from J; bases not matched to a gene: 13. The CDR3 totals 16 residues.